Listed below are T cell receptor beta chains from one sample, sequenced in a study of response to subunit inactivated influenza vaccine. Via MiXCR, TCRdb re-called the RT-PCR reads, giving one row per CDR3 protein. This repertoire shows 450,000 to 600,000 distinct CDR3 sequences, approximately 7.3% found once; its top ten account for around 13%. The sample here was PBMCs from blood, taken roughly 24 months after vaccination. The receptors were sampled from a man between 45 and 75 years old who received an inactivated influenza vaccine. The CDR3 runs from the conserved cysteine through the conserved F or W. The D gene is left open where the match is weak. Only part of the rows carry a size: once, few, many, or a class if the clone is expanded.

>TRBV7-9|TRBJ2-3|.|few
TGTGCCAGCAGCCATCGTGTAAGCACAGATACGCAGTATTTT
CASSHRVSTDTQYF
>TRBV20-1|TRBJ2-7|.|few
TGCAGTGCCACCAGAGACTACGAGCAGTACTTC
CSATRDYEQYF
>TRBV9|TRBJ1-4|.|.
TGTGCCAGCAGCGTCGACGCTAATGAAAAACTGTTTTTT
CASSVDANEKLFF
>TRBV6-2/TRBV6-3|TRBJ1-1|.|.
TGTGCCAGCAGTTCGACCCAGGGCACTGAAGCTTTCTTT
CASSSTQGTEAFF
>TRBV20-1|TRBJ1-4|.|few
TGCAGTGCGAATGAAGGGGGAGAAAAACTGTTTTTT
CSANEGGEKLFF
>TRBV28|TRBJ2-7|TRBD1|many
TGTGCCAGCAGTTTCGACAGGGGTTCCTACGAGCAGTACTTC
CASSFDRGSYEQYF
>TRBV20-1|TRBJ2-5|.|many
TGCAGTGCTCTGGGAAGAGAGACCCAGTACTTC
CSALGRETQYF
>TRBV7-2|TRBJ2-7|.|.
TGTGCCAGCAGCAATAGACGGGATACCTACGAGCAGTACTTC
CASSNRRDTYEQYF
>TRBV7-9|TRBJ1-3|.|few
TGTGCCATTCCCGAGGGCAGGTCTTCTGGAAACACCATATATTTT
CAIPEGRSSGNTIYF
>TRBV10-3|TRBJ2-1|.|few
TGTGCCGCGGGCCCTGGGATTGAGCAGTTCTTC
CAAGPGIEQFF
>TRBV12-3/TRBV12-4|TRBJ2-3|.|few
TGTGCCAGCAGTTCCACCGCCCGAGATACGCAGTATTTT
CASSSTARDTQYF
>TRBV6-2/TRBV6-3|TRBJ1-5|TRBD1|many
TGTGCCAGCAGTTGGACAGGGAGGAATCAGCCCCAGCATTTT
CASSWTGRNQPQHF
>TRBV5-1|TRBJ1-4|TRBD1|many
TGCGCCAGCAGCCCCGGGACAGGTGATGAAAAACTGTTTTTT
CASSPGTGDEKLFF
>TRBV3-1|TRBJ1-1|.|many
TGTGCCAGCAGCCAACTACAGGGGAACACTGAAGCTTTCTTT
CASSQLQGNTEAFF
>TRBV6-2/TRBV6-3|TRBJ1-1|.|few
TGTGCCAGCAGTTCCGCCCAGTACATCGGGATAGAGAACACTGAAGCTTTCTTT
CASSSAQYIGIENTEAFF
>TRBV29-1|TRBJ2-3|TRBD2|.
TGCAGCGCCGGGACTAGCGGGAGGTTGGATACGCAGTATTTT
CSAGTSGRLDTQYF
>TRBV5-6|TRBJ2-1|.|many
TGTGCCAGCAGCAGGCAGGACAACAATGAGCAGTTCTTC
CASSRQDNNEQFF
>TRBV5-1|TRBJ1-1|.|few
TGCGCCAGCAGCTTGGCCGTCGTAGAACTCTCAACTGAAGCTTTCTTT
CASSLAVVELSTEAFF
>TRBV5-8|TRBJ1-5|TRBD1|few
TGTGCCAGCACCCTGGGACAGGGGGGCAATCAGCCCCAGCATTTT
CASTLGQGGNQPQHF
>TRBV18|TRBJ2-2|TRBD1|few
TGTGCCAGCTCAAAGACAGGGGGAGCGAGCACCGGGGAGCTGTTTTTT
CASSKTGGASTGELFF
>TRBV7-9|TRBJ1-2|TRBD1|few
TGTGCCAGCAGTCGAACCGGGACAGAAGCTAACTATGGCTACACCTTC
CASSRTGTEANYGYTF
>TRBV6-1|TRBJ2-7|.|many
TGTGCCAGCAGTGACAGAGACCGCTACGAGCAGTACTTC
CASSDRDRYEQYF
>TRBV7-2|TRBJ2-7|TRBD2|.
TGTGCCAGCAGCTTGTCCGGGACTAGCGGGAGGTACGAGCAGTACTTC
CASSLSGTSGRYEQYF
>TRBV24-1|TRBJ2-3|TRBD2|.
TGTGCCACCAGTGATTTATCTGCCCCGGGACTACCTACAGATACGCAGTATTTT
CATSDLSAPGLPTDTQYF
>TRBV11-2|TRBJ2-1|.|.
TGTGCCAGCAGCTTAGTTAAAGGCGCCCGAAGGGAGTTCTTC
CASSLVKGARREFF
>TRBV4-2|TRBJ2-7|TRBD2|few
TGTGCCAGCAGCCAAGAAAGTATTAGCGGGAGTCTGTACGAGCAGTACTTC
CASSQESISGSLYEQYF
>TRBV10-2|TRBJ1-5|.|few
TGCGCCAGCAGTGAGGGACGGGCCAATCAGCCCCAGCATTTT
CASSEGRANQPQHF
>TRBV3-1|TRBJ2-5|.|once
TGTGCCAGCAGCCAGCCGGGGCCTGGGACAAGCGGCCAAGAGACCCAGTACTTC
CASSQPGPGTSGQETQYF
>TRBV7-2|TRBJ2-7|.|many
TGTGCCAGCAGCTTATTCAGAGCCTACGAGCAGTACTTC
CASSLFRAYEQYF
>TRBV6-2/TRBV6-3|TRBJ1-5|.|few
TGTGCCAGCAGACCTACGGGGGGCAATCAGCCCCAGCATTTT
CASRPTGGNQPQHF
>TRBV5-1|TRBJ1-2|.|few
TGCGCCAGCAGCCCCGGGTGGCGGGGCTACACCTTC
CASSPGWRGYTF
>TRBV12-3/TRBV12-4|TRBJ1-4|TRBD1|many
TGTGCCAGCAGTTTAGGGGACAGGGGAGAAAAACTGTTTTTT
CASSLGDRGEKLFF
>TRBV29-1|TRBJ1-1|TRBD1|few
TGCAGCACGGGACAGGGGAGCACTGAAGCTTTCTTT
CSTGQGSTEAFF
>TRBV11-2|TRBJ2-3|TRBD2|few
TGTGCCAGCAGCTTAGAGGCTTTGCGGGAGCGCACAGATACGCAGTATTTT
CASSLEALRERTDTQYF
>TRBV7-9|TRBJ2-7|.|few
TGTGCCAGCAACAGGTGGGGCTACTACGAGCAGTACTTC
CASNRWGYYEQYF
>TRBV6-4|TRBJ2-3|TRBD2|few
TGTGCCAGCAGTGCGACTAGCGGGGGAGCAGATACGCAGTATTTT
CASSATSGGADTQYF
>TRBV20-1|TRBJ2-1|TRBD2|many
TGCAGTGCTAGTTTAGCGGGAGTATGGAATGAGCAGTTCTTC
CSASLAGVWNEQFF
>TRBV20-1|TRBJ2-3|TRBD2|.
TGCAGTGCTTCCCGGGCGACTAGCGGCATCACAGATACGCAGTATTTT
CSASRATSGITDTQYF
>TRBV12-3/TRBV12-4|TRBJ1-1|.|few
TGTGCCGGCAGCGATGCGGGGGCCAGCACTGAAGCTTTCTTT
CAGSDAGASTEAFF
>TRBV3-1|TRBJ1-1|.|few
TGTGCCAGCAGCCTACACGGGGGGTCGAACACTGAAGCTTTCTTT
CASSLHGGSNTEAFF
>TRBV5-1|TRBJ2-3|TRBD2|many
TGCGCCAGCAGCCCCCGGACTAGCGGGAGTAGAGATACGCAGTATTTT
CASSPRTSGSRDTQYF
>TRBV6-1|TRBJ2-2|.|few
TGTGCCAGCAGTGAAACACCAGGGCGGATCACCGGGGAGCTGTTTTTT
CASSETPGRITGELFF
>TRBV2|TRBJ2-7|TRBD2|.
TGTGCCAGCGCGTTAGCGGGAGTCTCCTACGAGCAGTACTTC
CASALAGVSYEQYF
>TRBV18|TRBJ1-1|.|few
TGTGCCAGCTCACCCCGGGGGGAGAGCGCTGAAGCTTTCTTT
CASSPRGESAEAFF
>TRBV20-1|TRBJ2-2|.|few
TGCAGTGCTAGAGCCGGATCTCTAACCGGGGAGCTGTTTTTT
CSARAGSLTGELFF
>TRBV19|TRBJ2-6|.|.
TGTGCCAGTAACCCGTCTGGGGCCAACGTCCTGACTTTC
CASNPSGANVLTF
>TRBV27|TRBJ2-3|TRBD2|few
TGTGCCAGCAGTTCTAGCGGAGTTAGCACAGATACGCAGTATTTT
CASSSSGVSTDTQYF
>TRBV28|TRBJ2-3|TRBD2|.
TGTGCCAGCAGTTTCGGACTAGACGCAGATACGCAGTATTTT
CASSFGLDADTQYF
>TRBV4-3|TRBJ2-7|.|.
TGCGCCAGCAGCCAAATGGCGGCTCAAGGGTACGAGCAGTACTTC
CASSQMAAQGYEQYF
>TRBV5-5|TRBJ2-7|TRBD1|.
TGTGCCAGCAGCTGGGGAGCGGGACAGGGCCACGAGCAGTACTTC
CASSWGAGQGHEQYF
>TRBV7-9|TRBJ1-3|.|few
TGTGCCAGCAGCTTCAACAGAGTGGGCTCTGGAAACACCATATATTTT
CASSFNRVGSGNTIYF
>TRBV14|TRBJ2-3|.|.
TGTGCCAGCTGGGCCAGAAGCACAGATACGCAGTATTTT
CASWARSTDTQYF